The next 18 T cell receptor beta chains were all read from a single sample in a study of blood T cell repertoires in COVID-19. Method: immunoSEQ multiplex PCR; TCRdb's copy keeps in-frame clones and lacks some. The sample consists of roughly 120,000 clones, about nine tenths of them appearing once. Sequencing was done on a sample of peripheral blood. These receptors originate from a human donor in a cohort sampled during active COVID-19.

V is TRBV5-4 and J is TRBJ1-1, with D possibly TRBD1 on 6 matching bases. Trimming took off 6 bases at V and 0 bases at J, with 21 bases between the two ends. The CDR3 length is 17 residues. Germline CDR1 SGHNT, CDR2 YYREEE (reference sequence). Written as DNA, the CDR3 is TGTGCCAGCACTCACGGAGGTGGGGGCCCCCTGAACACTGAAGCTTTCTTT. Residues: CASTHGGGGPLNTEAFF.

The chain's CDR3 is CASSLGTARTEAFF. The DNA of the CDR3 is TGTGCCAGCAGCTTGGGGACAGCGAGGACTGAAGCTTTCTTT. The chain has TRBV5-4 and TRBJ1-1, with D perhaps TRBD1 (6 bases). Trimming cost V 0 bases and J 5 bases, with 11 bases left between them. The CDR3 runs 14 residues. Looked up from germline, CDR1 is SGHNT and CDR2 is YYREEE (reference sequence). Full variable domain (rest looked up from reference TRBV5-4 and TRBJ1-1): ETGVTQSPTHLIKTRGQQVTLRCSSQSGHNTVSWYQQALGQGPQFIFQYYREEENGRGNFPPRFSGLQFPNYSSELNVNALELDDSALYLCASSLGTARTEAFFGQGTRLTVV.

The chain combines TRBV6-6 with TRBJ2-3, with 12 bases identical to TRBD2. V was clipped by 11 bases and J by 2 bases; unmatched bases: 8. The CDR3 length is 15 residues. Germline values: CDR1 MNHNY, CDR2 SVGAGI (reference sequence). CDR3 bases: TGTGCCGCCAAGACTAGCGGGAGTACCACAGATACGCAGTATTTT. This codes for CAAKTSGSTTDTQYF.

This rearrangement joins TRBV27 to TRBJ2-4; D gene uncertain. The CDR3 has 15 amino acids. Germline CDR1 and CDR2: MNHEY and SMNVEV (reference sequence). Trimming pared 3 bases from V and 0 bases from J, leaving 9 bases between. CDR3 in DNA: TGTGCCAGCAGTTTGGCATTCCTAGCCAAAAACATTCAGTACTTC. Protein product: CASSLAFLAKNIQYF.

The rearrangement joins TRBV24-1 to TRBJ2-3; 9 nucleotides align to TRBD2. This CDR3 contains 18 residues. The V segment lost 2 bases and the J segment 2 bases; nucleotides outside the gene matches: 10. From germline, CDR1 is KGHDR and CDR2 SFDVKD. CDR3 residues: CATSDWGKAGGYTDTQYF. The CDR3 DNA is TGTGCCACCAGTGATTGGGGCAAGGCGGGAGGGTACACAGATACGCAGTATTTT.

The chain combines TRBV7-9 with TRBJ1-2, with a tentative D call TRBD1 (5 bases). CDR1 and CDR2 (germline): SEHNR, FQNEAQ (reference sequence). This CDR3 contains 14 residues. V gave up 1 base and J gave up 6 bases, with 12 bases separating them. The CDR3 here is CASSLEGWVDGYTF. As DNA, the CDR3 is TGTGCCAGCAGCTTAGAGGGGTGGGTTGATGGCTACACCTTC.

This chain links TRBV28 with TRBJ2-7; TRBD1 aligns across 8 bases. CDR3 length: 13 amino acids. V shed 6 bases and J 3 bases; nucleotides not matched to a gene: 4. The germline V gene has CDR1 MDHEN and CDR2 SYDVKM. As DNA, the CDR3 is TGTGCCAGCAGAACAGGGGGAGGCTACGAGCAGTACTTC. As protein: CASRTGGGYEQYF.

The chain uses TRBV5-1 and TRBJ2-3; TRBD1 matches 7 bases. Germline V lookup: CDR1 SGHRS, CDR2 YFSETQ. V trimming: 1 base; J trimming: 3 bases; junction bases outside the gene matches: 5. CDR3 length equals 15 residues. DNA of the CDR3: TGCGCCAGCAGCTTGCGAACAGGGGTAACAGATACGCAGTATTTT. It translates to CASSLRTGVTDTQYF.

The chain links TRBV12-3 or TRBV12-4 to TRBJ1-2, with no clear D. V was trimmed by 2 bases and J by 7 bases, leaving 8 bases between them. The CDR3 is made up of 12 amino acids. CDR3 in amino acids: CASSLSGSGYTF. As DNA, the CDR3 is TGTGCCAGCAGTTTATCGGGGAGTGGCTACACCTTC.

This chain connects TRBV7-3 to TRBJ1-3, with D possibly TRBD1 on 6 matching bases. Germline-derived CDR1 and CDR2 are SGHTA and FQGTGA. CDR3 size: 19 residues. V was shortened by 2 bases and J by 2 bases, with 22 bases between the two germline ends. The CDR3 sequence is CASSLGAWATSGAGNTIYF. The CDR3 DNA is TGTGCCAGCAGCTTAGGGGCGTGGGCAACATCAGGGGCTGGAAACACCATATATTTT.

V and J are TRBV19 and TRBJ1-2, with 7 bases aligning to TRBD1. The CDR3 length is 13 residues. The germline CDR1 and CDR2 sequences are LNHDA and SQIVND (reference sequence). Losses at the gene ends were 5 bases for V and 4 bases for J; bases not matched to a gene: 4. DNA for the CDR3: TGTGCCAGTAGTGACAGGGCGGGCTATGGCTACACCTTC. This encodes CASSDRAGYGYTF.

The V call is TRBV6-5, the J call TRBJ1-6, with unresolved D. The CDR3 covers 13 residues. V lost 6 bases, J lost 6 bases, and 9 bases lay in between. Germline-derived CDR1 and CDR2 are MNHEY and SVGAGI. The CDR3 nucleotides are TGTGCCAGCAGATCAGGTACTAATTCACCCCTCCACTTT. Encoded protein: CASRSGTNSPLHF.

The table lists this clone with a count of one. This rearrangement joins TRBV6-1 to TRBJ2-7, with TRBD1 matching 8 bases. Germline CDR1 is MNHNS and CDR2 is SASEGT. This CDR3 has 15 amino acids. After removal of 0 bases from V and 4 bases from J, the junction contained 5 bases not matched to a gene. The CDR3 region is CASSEAKQGGYEQYF. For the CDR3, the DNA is TGTGCCAGCAGTGAAGCAAAACAGGGGGGATACGAGCAGTACTTC.

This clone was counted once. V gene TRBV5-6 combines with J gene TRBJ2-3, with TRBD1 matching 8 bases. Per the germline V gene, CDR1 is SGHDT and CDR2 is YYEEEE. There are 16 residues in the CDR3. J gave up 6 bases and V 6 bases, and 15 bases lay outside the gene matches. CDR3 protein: CASIPVGQGAIDTQYF. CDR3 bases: TGTGCCAGCATCCCGGTGGGGCAGGGGGCTATTGATACGCAGTATTTT.

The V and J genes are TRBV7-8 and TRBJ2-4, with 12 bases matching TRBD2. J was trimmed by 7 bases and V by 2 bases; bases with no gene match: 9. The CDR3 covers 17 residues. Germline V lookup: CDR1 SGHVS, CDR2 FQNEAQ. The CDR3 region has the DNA TGTGCCAGCAGCTTATCGCTAGCGGGAGGGCCTATTAACATTCAGTACTTC. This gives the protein CASSLSLAGGPINIQYF.

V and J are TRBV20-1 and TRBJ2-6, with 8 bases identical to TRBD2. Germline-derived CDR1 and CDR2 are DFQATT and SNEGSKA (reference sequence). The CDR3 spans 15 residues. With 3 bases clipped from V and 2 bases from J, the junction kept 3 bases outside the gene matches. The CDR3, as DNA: TGCAGTGCTAGTTTCGGGGGGGCTGGGGCCAACGTCCTGACTTTC. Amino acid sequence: CSASFGGAGANVLTF.

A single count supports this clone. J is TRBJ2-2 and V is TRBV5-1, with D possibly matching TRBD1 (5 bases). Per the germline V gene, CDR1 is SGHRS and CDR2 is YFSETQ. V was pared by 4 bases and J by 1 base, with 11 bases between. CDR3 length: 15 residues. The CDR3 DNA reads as TGCGCCAGCAGCCCGGTTGACAGGAACACCGGGGAGCTGTTTTTT. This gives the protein CASSPVDRNTGELFF.

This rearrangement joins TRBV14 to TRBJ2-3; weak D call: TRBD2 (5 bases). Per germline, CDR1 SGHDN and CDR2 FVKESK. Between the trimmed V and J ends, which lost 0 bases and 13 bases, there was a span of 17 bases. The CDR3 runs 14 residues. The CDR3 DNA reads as TGTGCCAGCAGCCAAGAATTGGAGGACCCCCGGGAGTATTTT. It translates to CASSQELEDPREYF.